Sequencing of this T cell receptor (beta chain) was carried out in a study of cytomegalovirus exposure and HLA in healthy donors. Findings and limits, study-wide: TCR beta sequences reportedly predicted most subjects' HLA-A and HLA-B alleles accurately.

This clone was counted a few times. The antigen is unknown. Primers for the PCR totalled 60 Vbeta and 13 Jbeta. Data came from immunoSEQ multiplex PCR; TCRdb stores just in-frame clones and leaves some out. Of 99,000 or so clones in the sample, 10% are singletons; the top ten hold more than 5%. The CDR3 consists of 14 residues. Trimming cost V 4 bases and J 3 bases, with 10 bases left between them. The germline V gene has CDR1 MNHNS and CDR2 SASEGT. Nominally healthy donors were sampled, though unrecorded immune exposures were likely. The sample taken for sequencing was PBMCs. The J gene is TRBJ1-5, the V gene TRBV6-1; TRBD1 might be the D (5 bases). The receptor was derived from a man in his forties or fifties in good health and CMV-seropositive. Here the CDR3 DNA reads TGTGCCAGCAGTGGGGCAGGGAACAATCAGCCCCAGCATTTT. Its translation is CASSGAGNNQPQHF.